This TCR beta chain is drawn from a study of T-cell memory formation after mild COVID-19. In the study overall: The two donors had largely donor-specific TCR clusters.

TCRdb reprocessed the 5' RACE reads via MiXCR and lists one record per CDR3 protein. The data contain about 360,000 distinct CDR3 sequences, about an eighth of them singletons. Per germline, CDR1 SGHAT and CDR2 FQNNGV. There are 16 residues in the CDR3. Trimming cost V 4 bases and J 2 bases, with 15 bases left between them. A remark on this clonotype: The antigen remains unidentified.

Study-wide results and limits: Prior to infection, memory already included some responding clones, suggesting cross-reactive memory joined. CD4+ bias marked clones expanding day 15 to 37, unlike balanced contracting clones.

The chain carries TRBV11-2 and TRBJ2-1; D gene ambiguous. This sequence originates from a man between 18 and 35 years old who had mild COVID-19 (a few samples of this study predate the infection). Cell type and time point are not known. The sequencing input was PBMCs or a T cell subset sorted from them (not recorded which). The CDR3: CASSSVNGPTYNEQFF. In nucleotides, the CDR3 is TGTGCCAGCAGCTCCGTGAATGGACCGACCTACAATGAGCAGTTCTTC.